This T cell receptor (beta chain) was sequenced for a study of T cell responses to AZD1222 COVID-19 vaccine. Whole-study findings and limits: Baseline serostatus was positive in only a handful of AZD1222 recipients.

As concerns this clone: The antigen remains undetermined.

Profiling relied on immunoSEQ multiplex PCR, and the TCRdb table lists in-frame clones only, not all of them. Among over 95,000 clones, about 89% were seen once, and the ten largest hold around 8.4%. CDR3 length equals 12 residues. In germline, CDR1 is ENHRY, CDR2 SYGVKD. Trimming took 3 bases from V and 8 from J, leaving 10 bases between them. This chain uses TRBV10-3 with TRBJ1-2; a weak D match, TRBD1 (6 bases). The sequenced sample was peripheral blood, obtained 28 days after the second AZD1222 dose. The receptor was isolated from an adult who received the AZD1222 COVID-19 vaccine. The CDR3 nucleotides are TGTGCCATCAGTGACAGGGGTTTAGGCTACACCTTC. Its protein is CAISDRGLGYTF.